This T cell receptor beta chain was sequenced in a study of T cell responses to AZD1222 COVID-19 vaccine. Study background: Second-dose intervals near 4 or 12 weeks were combined.

Study conclusions and caveats: Among vaccine-associated CD4 TCRs, coverage spanned spike, with dominance at 160-218 and 743-854.

Sequencing was performed with immunoSEQ multiplex PCR; in TCRdb, only in-frame clones are kept and a portion is missing. This sample has over 150,000 clones, with roughly 90% found just once. As for this clone: Antigen: not known.

The CDR3 spans 14 residues. V was clipped by 1 base and J by 6 bases; unmatched bases: 1. CDR1 GTSNPN and CDR2 SVGIG come from the germline V gene (reference sequence). This TCR was recovered from an adult in good health. This specimen consisted of peripheral blood, obtained on day 0 of AZD1222 vaccination. The V gene is TRBV30, the J gene TRBJ1-6; 9 nucleotides match TRBD1. This CDR3 reads CAWSEGQGNSPLHF. The CDR3 DNA follows: TGTGCCTGGAGTGAGGGACAGGGTAATTCACCCCTCCACTTT.